The present T cell receptor beta chain was sequenced within a study of cytomegalovirus exposure and HLA in healthy donors. Regarding the study as a whole: The productive fraction for most TCR beta V segments was about 90% or about 30% in an earlier analysis. Accurate HLA-A and HLA-B prediction from TCR beta sequences was reported for most subjects.

Remarks on this clone: Its antigen is still unknown.

Amplification used 60 Vbeta primers and 13 Jbeta primers. The protocol was immunoSEQ multiplex PCR, while the TCRdb copy is restricted to in-frame clones and leaves out a portion. The sample has about 98,000 clones; about four fifths are singletons. This CDR3 spans 14 amino acids. Germline CDR1 and CDR2: MNHNY and SVGAGI (reference sequence). Sequences were obtained from PBMCs. The V and J genes are TRBV6-6 and TRBJ2-5, with 7 bases fitting TRBD1. The closer fit of TRBJ2-7 to the DNA end suggests the J call may be wrong. The clonotype comes from a female donor in good health and CMV-seropositive. CDR3 DNA sequence: TGTGCCAGCAGGGATCCGGGACAGAGCAACGAGCAGTACTTC. It yields the protein CASRDPGQSNEQYF.